This T cell receptor (beta chain) was identified during a study of blood T cell repertoires in COVID-19. Looking at the study overall: Donors in the United States, Italy and Spain gave samples during acute or convalescent COVID-19. PBMCs, B-cell-depleted T cells, or T cells were the source of the cDNA or gDNA that made up the material.

Per the original data handling: Quantification of nucleated cells was approximated via reference gene primer amplification. Sequencing was performed with immunoSEQ multiplex PCR; in TCRdb, only in-frame clones are kept and a portion is missing. Clonal size and the V and J genes are those of that table, whereas D and trimming came from the DNA. The data contain about 190,000 clones, 70% to 80% of them seen just once; the ten biggest clones take up roughly an eighth. Germline V CDR1 and CDR2: SGHVS, FNYEAQ. The CDR3 is made up of 14 amino acids. Trimming removed 3 bases at V and 1 base at J, with 9 bases between.

V usage is TRBV7-6 and J usage is TRBJ1-1; tentative D call: TRBD1 (5 bases). Sequenced material: peripheral blood. This TCR came from a woman aged 50 to 60 with acute or convalescent COVID-19. CDR3 residues: CASSLSRENTEAFF. CDR3 coding DNA: TGTGCCAGCAGCTTGAGCAGGGAGAACACTGAAGCTTTCTTT.